A selection of T cell receptor beta chains follows, all from one sample in a study of shared clonotypes between healthy human individuals. TCRdb's copy holds only in-frame clones and misses some; the assay was immunoSEQ multiplex PCR. The sample includes 2,500,000 or so clones, roughly 92% of them seen just once. Sequenced input: naive CD4+ T cells from PBMCs. These receptors originate from a man aged 18 to 30 in good health. Some clones in this sample may be carry-over from other donors' samples. The CDR3 runs from the conserved cysteine through the conserved F or W. The D gene is left open where the match is weak. Size tells how often a clone was seen (once, few, many) or the class of an expanded clone, and some rows leave it out.

TRBJ2-2,.,TRBV7-9,.,TGTGCCAGCAGCAGCCGCCCCGGGACTCCCCATACCGGGGAGCTGTTTTTT,CASSSRPGTPHTGELFF
TRBJ2-7,.,TRBV12-5,.,TGTGCTGAGACAGTGGGCTCCTACGAGCAGTACTTC,CAETVGSYEQYF
TRBJ1-2,.,TRBV11-2,.,TGTGCCAGCAGCGTTTGGGGGCGGTCGGGCTACACCTTC,CASSVWGRSGYTF
TRBJ1-4,TRBD1,TRBV28,once,TGTGCCAGCAGTCTTTCCGCTAAACAGGGGGAAAAACTGTTTTTT,CASSLSAKQGEKLFF
TRBJ1-6,TRBD1,TRBV6-5,.,TGTGCCAGCTCCACGGCGGCAGGGGGAGATTCACCCCTCCACTTT,CASSTAAGGDSPLHF
TRBJ2-5,TRBD2,TRBV29-1,.,TGCAGCGTTGAGGCGGGAGGATTAGAGACCCAGTACTTC,CSVEAGGLETQYF
TRBJ1-4,.,TRBV4-1,.,TGCGCCAGCAGCCAGGGTTCCGGGACTAATGAAAAACTGTTTTTT,CASSQGSGTNEKLFF
TRBJ2-6,.,TRBV5-1,.,TGCGCCAGCAGCCGTATCTCTGGGGCCAACGTCCTGACTTTC,CASSRISGANVLTF
TRBJ2-3,.,TRBV4-1,.,TGCGCCAGCAGCCAGACTGGGACTGCCACAGATACGCAGTATTTT,CASSQTGTATDTQYF
TRBJ2-2,.,TRBV25-1,.,TGTGCCAGCAGACGAGGGAACACCGGGGAGCTGTTTTTT,CASRRGNTGELFF
TRBJ1-3,.,TRBV6-5,once,TGTGCCAGCAGTCGCCCCCCTTCACCCGACATATATTTT,CASSRPPSPDIYF
TRBJ1-5,.,TRBV27,.,TGTGCCAGCAGCTCCGTAGGCCAGCCCCAGCATTTT,CASSSVGQPQHF
TRBJ1-3,.,TRBV15,.,TGTGCCACCAGCAGAGGACCGAGCTCTGGAAACACCATATATTTT,CATSRGPSSGNTIYF
TRBJ1-1,TRBD1,TRBV7-3,.,TGTGCCAGCAGCCCACAGGGGGCGTCGGACACTGAAGCTTTCTTT,CASSPQGASDTEAFF
TRBJ2-1,.,TRBV27,once,TGTGCCAGCAGTTCATCGGGGAGAGCGGACTACTCCTACAATGAGCAGTTCTTC,CASSSSGRADYSYNEQFF
TRBJ2-7,.,TRBV29-1,.,TGCAGCGTTGTAGGCAGGGGAATTGATGAGCAGTACTTC,CSVVGRGIDEQYF
TRBJ1-5,TRBD1,TRBV27,few,TGTGCCAGCAGTGCGGACAGGGTCTTAGCTCAGCCCCAGCATTTT,CASSADRVLAQPQHF
TRBJ1-2,.,TRBV6-1,once,TGTGCCAGCATAACTCAGGGGCTTACTTCCTATGGCTACACCTTC,CASITQGLTSYGYTF
TRBJ2-3,.,TRBV5-4,.,TGTGCCAGCAGCTTCGATACACCTACTAGCACAGATACGCAGTATTTT,CASSFDTPTSTDTQYF
TRBJ2-7,.,TRBV28,.,TGTGCCAGCAGTTTAAGGCCCGAGCTCCGCGGGAAAAACTACGAGCAGTACTTC,CASSLRPELRGKNYEQYF
TRBJ1-1,.,TRBV6-1,.,TGTGCCAGCAGTGAACGTGGCTCGAACACTGAAGCTTTCTTT,CASSERGSNTEAFF
TRBJ1-4,TRBD1,TRBV9,.,TGTGCCAGCAGCGGCAGGACAGGGAGTTATGAAAAACTGTTTTTT,CASSGRTGSYEKLFF
TRBJ1-2,TRBD1,TRBV7-3,.,TGTGCCAGCAGCTCCACCGGGACAGGGGGCGACCGCTATGGCTACACCTTC,CASSSTGTGGDRYGYTF
TRBJ2-1,.,TRBV5-1,.,TGCGCCAGCAGTGCGGGCCCCCCAGGGTACAATGAGCAGTTCTTC,CASSAGPPGYNEQFF
TRBJ2-3,TRBD2,TRBV9,.,TGTGCCAGCAGCCGACTAGCGGGAGGGCGGGATACGCAGTATTTT,CASSRLAGGRDTQYF
TRBJ2-1,.,TRBV5-1,.,TGCGCCAGCAGCTTGCTCACGGTAACCTACAATGAGCAGTTCTTC,CASSLLTVTYNEQFF
TRBJ2-5,TRBD2,TRBV28,.,TGTGCCAGCAGTTCTACTTCAACGGGAGGGCCGAAAGAGACCCAGTACTTC,CASSSTSTGGPKETQYF
TRBJ2-7,TRBD2,TRBV28,.,TGTGCCAGCAGTTCGGGGACTAGCGGGCAGTACTTC,CASSSGTSGQYF
TRBJ1-1,.,TRBV11-1,.,TGTGCCAGCACGGCTAGCGGGCGCCCTGAAGCTTTCTTT,CASTASGRPEAFF
TRBJ2-7,TRBD2,TRBV7-2,.,TGTGCCAGCAGCTTAGCGGTCCTAGCGGGATTTGGCGAGCAGTACTTC,CASSLAVLAGFGEQYF
TRBJ2-1,TRBD2,TRBV28,.,TGTGCCAGCTCATTAGCGGGAGGTGGGTACAATGAGCAGTTCTTC,CASSLAGGGYNEQFF
TRBJ1-2,.,TRBV5-8,.,TGTGCCAGCAGCAAGGGGGGTTATCCATTTCATGGCTACACCTTC,CASSKGGYPFHGYTF
TRBJ2-1,.,TRBV6-6,.,TGTGCCAGCAGTTACAGTGAGTCCTACAATGAGCAGTTCTTC,CASSYSESYNEQFF
TRBJ2-7,.,TRBV6-1,.,TGTGCCAGCAGCCCCCGGGTCTACGAGCAGTACTTC,CASSPRVYEQYF
TRBJ2-7,.,TRBV6-1,.,TGTGCCAGCAGTCCTCCCCTGGGAAATAGTCGGTACTTC,CASSPPLGNSRYF
TRBJ1-5,.,TRBV5-1,.,TGCGCCAGCAGCTTGTACCCGGGGGATCAGCCCCAGCATTTT,CASSLYPGDQPQHF
TRBJ1-1,.,TRBV11-2,.,TGTGCCAGCAGCCGAGGGTTTACTGAAGCTTTCTTT,CASSRGFTEAFF
TRBJ2-1,TRBD2,TRBV11-1,.,TGTGCCAGCAGCCCCGGGACTAGCGGACTCTCAGAGCAGTTCTTC,CASSPGTSGLSEQFF
TRBJ2-1,.,TRBV11-2,once,TGTGCCAGCAGCTTAGTGGAGGGCGGCAATGAGCAGTTCTTC,CASSLVEGGNEQFF
TRBJ1-3,.,TRBV5-1,.,TGCGCCAGCAGCCCTGGAAATGCGCGTGGAAACACCATATATTTT,CASSPGNARGNTIYF
TRBJ2-3,TRBD2,TRBV30,.,TGTGCCTGTCTTTTCGGGACTAGCGGGATCACAGATACGCAGTATTTT,CACLFGTSGITDTQYF
TRBJ1-2,TRBD1,TRBV28,.,TGTGCCAGCAGACTCCGAAACTCGGGACAGGGGAGACTCTTGTATGGCTACACCTTC,CASRLRNSGQGRLLYGYTF
TRBJ1-5,.,TRBV28,.,TGTGCCAGCAGTACCATATGGGAAAACAGGGATCTTAGCAATCAGCCCCAGCATTTT,CASSTIWENRDLSNQPQHF